The T cell receptor (beta chain) under discussion was sequenced for a study of cytomegalovirus exposure and HLA in healthy donors. On this clone itself: The antigen is not known.

Measured with immunoSEQ multiplex PCR; TCRdb has only the in-frame clones, and not every one. The data contain 150,000 to 200,000 clones, around nine tenths of them singletons. Findings and caveats of the study: Most TCR sequences were rare, but some public TCRs occurred in many donors.

J was trimmed by 0 bases and V by 2 bases; bases with no gene match: 4. Germline V CDR1 and CDR2: LNHDA, SQIVND (reference sequence). CDR3 length: 16 residues. Sequenced sample: PBMCs. The chain links TRBV19 to TRBJ2-4; TRBD1 aligns across 7 bases. This sequence originates from a woman aged 18 to 35 in good health and CMV-seropositive. CDR3: CASSIRSGGAKNIQYF. The CDR3 nucleotides are TGTGCCAGTAGTATAAGATCAGGGGGAGCCAAAAACATTCAGTACTTC.